This entry lists 20 T cell receptor beta chains sequenced from one sample in a study of blood T cell repertoires in COVID-19. Libraries were prepared by immunoSEQ multiplex PCR; TCRdb keeps only in-frame clonotypes and omits some of them. This table holds under 250,000 clones, roughly 90% found once. Material: peripheral blood. These TCRs come from a woman aged 40 to 49 with acute or convalescent COVID-19.

This chain links TRBV6-5 with TRBJ1-2, with D uncertain. V lost 6 bases, J lost 0 bases, and 11 bases lay in between. CDR1 is MNHEY and CDR2 is SVGAGI in the germline V gene. The CDR3 is made up of 14 amino acids. The CDR3 spells CASSHRSSNYGYTF. CDR3 in DNA: TGTGCCAGCAGCCATCGGAGCTCTAACTATGGCTACACCTTC.

CDR3 residues: CASSPSLRSTGELFF. CDR3 DNA sequence: TGTGCCAGCAGTCCCTCATTGAGGAGCACCGGGGAGCTGTTTTTT. The genes are TRBV27 and TRBJ2-2; D is unresolved. This CDR3 has 15 amino acids. Per germline, CDR1 MNHEY and CDR2 SMNVEV (reference sequence). V was shortened by 5 bases and J by 4 bases, with 14 bases between the two germline ends.

The rearrangement links TRBV4-2 to TRBJ1-2; unclear D gene. Germline CDR1 and CDR2: LGHNA and YNFKEQ. This CDR3 has 16 residues. The V end was cut by 0 bases, the J end by 2 bases, with 13 bases between. CDR3 coding DNA: TGTGCCAGCAGCCAAGAAACAGAAGTAATCAACTATGGCTACACCTTC. Its translation: CASSQETEVINYGYTF.

This clone has more than one count but fewer than ten. CDR3 in DNA: TGTGCCAGCAGCGTGGACTCCGGGACAGGGAGCGGCTACACCTTC. It translates to CASSVDSGTGSGYTF. The V call is TRBV5-4, the J call TRBJ1-2; 9 nucleotides align to TRBD1. The germline V gene has CDR1 SGHNT and CDR2 YYREEE (reference sequence). This CDR3 is built from 15 residues. After removal of 4 bases from V and 8 bases from J, the junction contained 12 bases not matched to a gene. The complete variable domain, with remaining parts taken from reference TRBV5-4 and TRBJ1-2, reads ETGVTQSPTHLIKTRGQQVTLRCSSQSGHNTVSWYQQALGQGPQFIFQYYREEENGRGNFPPRFSGLQFPNYSSELNVNALELDDSALYLCASSVDSGTGSGYTFGSGTRLTVV.

This clone has a single count. This chain links TRBV30 with TRBJ2-5; D call uncertain. This CDR3 is 13 amino acids long. CDR1 is GTSNPN and CDR2 is SVGIG in the germline V gene (reference sequence). V lost 0 bases to trimming and J lost 1 base, with 6 bases between them. CDR3 sequence reads: CAWSVGSQETQYF. The CDR3 DNA is TGTGCCTGGAGTGTTGGCTCCCAAGAGACCCAGTACTTC.

The chain uses TRBV5-1 and TRBJ2-5, with 12 nucleotides matching TRBD1. The trim removed 0 bases at V and 4 bases at J, leaving 1 base unmatched. This CDR3 has 15 amino acids. In germline, CDR1 is SGHRS, CDR2 YFSETQ. CDR3 DNA sequence: TGCGCCAGCAGCTTGGTGGGACAGGGGGCAGAGACCCAGTACTTC. Translating gives CASSLVGQGAETQYF.

The chain uses TRBV6-5 and TRBJ1-2, with D unresolved. The germline V and J ends were trimmed by 2 bases and 2 bases, with 9 bases remaining between them. Germline lookup yields CDR1 MNHEY and CDR2 SVGAGI. The CDR3 consists of 14 residues. The CDR3: CASSYEGGNYGYTF. The CDR3 DNA reads TGTGCCAGCAGTTACGAGGGAGGCAACTATGGCTACACCTTC.

The J gene is TRBJ1-2, the V gene TRBV2, with 7 bases fitting TRBD1. After removal of 5 bases from V and 4 bases from J, the junction contained 4 bases not matched to a gene. This CDR3 is built from 13 residues. CDR1 and CDR2 from the germline V gene are SNHLY and FYNNEI. The CDR3 coding sequence is TGTGCCAGCAGTATTGCAGGGGGCTATGGCTACACCTTC. This encodes CASSIAGGYGYTF.

The CDR3 coding sequence is TGTGCCAGCAGCCCCTTTTGGGAGACAGGAGGGAACACTGAAGCTTTCTTT. It yields the protein CASSPFWETGGNTEAFF. This sequence joins TRBV12-1 and TRBJ1-1; the tabulated D call, TRBD1, remains unverified against the DNA. TRBV12-1 is a listed pseudogene. CDR3 size: 17 residues.

This rearrangement joins TRBV9 to TRBJ2-2; weak D call: TRBD2 (6 bases). V was pared by 4 bases and J by 3 bases, with 16 bases between. CDR3 size: 16 residues. Per the germline V gene, CDR1 is SGDLS and CDR2 is YYNGEE. The CDR3 DNA sequence: TGTGCCAGCAGCCCCAGTGGTGGGGGGTACACCGGGGAGCTGTTTTTT. Translated: CASSPSGGGYTGELFF.

The J gene is TRBJ1-2, the V gene TRBV7-2, with D hard to call. The germline CDR1 and CDR2 sequences are SGHTA and FQGNSA. The CDR3 is 14 residues long. Trimming removed 1 base at V and 8 bases at J, with 14 bases between. The CDR3 DNA follows: TGTGCCAGCAGCTTAGGAAGTCTTCTTGGCGGCTACACCTTC. It codes for CASSLGSLLGGYTF. Full variable domain (rest looked up from reference TRBV7-2 and TRBJ1-2): GAGVSQSPSNKVTEKGKDVELRCDPISGHTALYWYRQSLGQGLEFLIYFQGNSAPDKSGLPSDRFSAERTGGSVSTLTIQRTQQEDSAVYLCASSLGSLLGGYTFGSGTRLTVV.

This chain joins TRBV5-6 and TRBJ1-3, with D tentatively TRBD1 (5 bases). Between the trimmed V and J ends, which lost 5 bases and 2 bases, there was a span of 14 bases. Germline assignment: CDR1 SGHDT and CDR2 YYEEEE. The CDR3 has 15 residues. The CDR3 loop is CASRESGVTGNTIYF. The CDR3 DNA is TGTGCCAGCAGGGAGTCGGGGGTAACTGGAAACACCATATATTTT. The full variable domain, rest sourced from reference TRBV5-6 and TRBJ1-3, is DAGVTQSPTHLIKTRGQQVTLRCSPKSGHDTVSWYQQALGQGPQFIFQYYEEEERQRGNFPDRFSGHQFPNYSSELNVNALLLGDSALYLCASRESGVTGNTIYFGEGSWLTVV.

A word on this clone: Other DNA sequences in this specimen translate into the identical CDR3. V is TRBV6-5 and J is TRBJ1-4; TRBD1 aligns across 7 bases. Germline V gives CDR1 MNHEY, CDR2 SVGAGI. This CDR3 spans 13 amino acids. V shed 2 bases and J 7 bases; nucleotides not matched to a gene: 1. CDR3 DNA sequence: TGTGCCAGCAGTTACAGGGGGCGTGAAAAACTGTTTTTT. It is translated as CASSYRGREKLFF.

Remarks on this clone: A read error may explain this, as a much larger clone is one base away. V gene TRBV7-6 combines with J gene TRBJ1-1; TRBD1 matches at 7 bases. Germline CDR1 reads SGHVS; CDR2 reads FNYEAQ. The CDR3 spans 13 residues. V was clipped by 2 bases and J by 5 bases; unmatched bases: 2. CDR3 coding DNA: TGTGCCAGCAGCTTACAGGGGGGAACTGAAGCTTTCTTT. It codes for CASSLQGGTEAFF.

DNA for the CDR3: TGTGCCAGCAGCTTTAATGGCCCGTCACCCCTCCACTTT. Its translation: CASSFNGPSPLHF. This chain uses TRBV5-6 with TRBJ1-6, with D unresolved. Germline V gene sequence: CDR1 SGHDT, CDR2 YYEEEE. V was trimmed by 2 bases and J by 10 bases, leaving 10 bases between them. The CDR3 runs 13 residues. Using reference TRBV5-6 and TRBJ1-6 for the parts outside the CDR3, the full variable domain is DAGVTQSPTHLIKTRGQQVTLRCSPKSGHDTVSWYQQALGQGPQFIFQYYEEEERQRGNFPDRFSGHQFPNYSSELNVNALLLGDSALYLCASSFNGPSPLHFGNGTRLTVT.

The chain combines TRBV9 with TRBJ2-2; weak D call: TRBD1 (6 bases). The CDR3 runs 16 residues. Trimming removed 1 base from V and 2 bases from J, with 12 bases in between. Per the germline V gene, CDR1 is SGDLS and CDR2 is YYNGEE. The CDR3 DNA reads as TGTGCCAGCAGCGTAAAGGGGGTGGGTAACACCGGGGAGCTGTTTTTT. Residues: CASSVKGVGNTGELFF.

V is TRBV7-8 and J is TRBJ1-2, with 10 positions matching TRBD1. The J segment lost 0 bases and the V segment lost 2 bases, leaving 15 bases of the junction unmatched. Germline V gene lookup returns CDR1 SGHVS and CDR2 FQNEAQ. The CDR3 spans 20 residues. CDR3 nucleotides: TGTGCCAGCAGCTTACGTACACCGGGACAGGGGACCATATCTAACTATGGCTACACCTTC. Translating gives CASSLRTPGQGTISNYGYTF.

The chain is built from TRBV19 and TRBJ1-6; perhaps TRBD1 as D (5 bases). This CDR3 is built from 15 residues. V was trimmed by 5 bases and J by 9 bases, leaving 17 bases between them. Germline CDR1 and CDR2: LNHDA and SQIVND (reference sequence). Written as DNA, the CDR3 is TGTGCCAGTAGTCCATCTCCGAACACAGGTTCACCCCTCCACTTT. Residues: CASSPSPNTGSPLHF. Combining the CDR3 with reference TRBV19 and TRBJ1-6 gives the whole variable domain DGGITQSPKYLFRKEGQNVTLSCEQNLNHDAMYWYRQDPGQGLRLIYYSQIVNDFQKGDIAEGYSVSREKKESFPLTVTSAQKNPTAFYLCASSPSPNTGSPLHFGNGTRLTVT.

The J gene is TRBJ1-1, the V gene TRBV2; TRBD1 matches at 8 bases. Trimming took 11 bases from V and 7 from J; bases not matched to a gene: 15. From germline, CDR1 is SNHLY and CDR2 FYNNEI. The CDR3 covers 14 residues. The CDR3 loop reads CAGSGGLYSGEAFF. Here the CDR3 DNA reads TGTGCCGGGTCAGGGGGCTTGTACTCTGGTGAAGCTTTCTTT.

Only one count was recorded for this clone. The chain combines TRBV14 with TRBJ1-2; D not certain. Germline V gene lookup returns CDR1 SGHDN and CDR2 FVKESK. This CDR3 region has 13 residues. V lost 0 bases, J lost 4 bases, and 6 bases lay in between. The CDR3 is CASSQDGLYGYTF. DNA of the CDR3: TGTGCCAGCAGCCAAGATGGACTCTATGGCTACACCTTC.